The next 21 T cell receptor beta chains were all read from a single sample in a study of blood T cell repertoires in COVID-19. Assay used: immunoSEQ multiplex PCR; TCRdb lists only in-frame clones, some missing. Of 150,000 to 200,000 clones in the sample, just over 90% are singletons; the top ten hold 1.5% to 2.5%. Source material: peripheral blood. All receptors derive from a woman in her sixties with COVID-19, enrolled during active disease.

V and J are TRBV18 and TRBJ2-2; the D gene is possibly TRBD1 (6 bases). Trimming cost V 1 base and J 5 bases, with 11 bases left between them. CDR1 is KGHSH and CDR2 is LQKENI in the germline V gene. The CDR3 has 15 residues. The CDR3 sequence is CASSPLQGRTGELFF. As DNA, the CDR3 is TGTGCCAGCTCACCACTGCAGGGGCGGACCGGGGAGCTGTTTTTT.

V is TRBV6-1 and J is TRBJ1-1, with D possibly being TRBD1 (6 bases). This CDR3 comprises 13 residues. V lost 2 bases to trimming and J lost 6 bases, with 10 bases between them. Per the germline V gene, CDR1 is MNHNS and CDR2 is SASEGT. The CDR3 DNA sequence: TGTGCCAGCAGTGAATTTGCAGGGGCTGAAGCTTTCTTT. This translates into CASSEFAGAEAFF.

The rearrangement uses TRBV21-1 and TRBJ2-2; the table calls TRBD2, which could not be checked here. TRBV21-1 is designated a pseudogene. The CDR3 is 15 amino acids. Here the CDR3 reads CASSIFGGDTGELFF. The DNA for the CDR3 is TGTGCCAGCAGCATTTTTGGGGGGGACACCGGGGAGCTGTTTTTT.

This clone was detected once. The chain uses TRBV5-1 and TRBJ1-1, with TRBD1 as a possible D gene (6 bases). This CDR3 comprises 13 residues. Trimming took 0 bases from V and 7 from J, leaving 10 bases between them. The germline CDR1 and CDR2 sequences are SGHRS and YFSETQ. Written as DNA, the CDR3 is TGCGCCAGCAGCTTGGGGGGGCGAGGTGAAGCTTTCTTT. Encoded protein: CASSLGGRGEAFF.

The chain uses TRBV3-1 (or the pseudogene TRBV3-2) and TRBJ2-1, with D uncertain. The V and J ends lost 0 bases and 6 bases respectively, with 12 bases between them. This CDR3 region has 15 residues. Germline V gene lookup returns CDR1 LGHDT and CDR2 YNNKEL (reference sequence). Written as DNA, the CDR3 is TGTGCCAGCAGCCAAGACCTATTGTCGGGCAATGAGCAGTTCTTC. This codes for CASSQDLLSGNEQFF.

The rearrangement links TRBV3-1 (or the pseudogene TRBV3-2) to TRBJ2-1, with D possibly matching TRBD1 (6 bases). Germline-derived CDR1 and CDR2 are LGHDT and YNNKEL (reference sequence). V lost 3 bases and J lost 0, with 9 bases in between. This CDR3 is built from 15 residues. The CDR3 region has the DNA TGTGCCAGCAGCCAGGGGACAACCTCCTACAATGAGCAGTTCTTC. Protein: CASSQGTTSYNEQFF.

This chain links TRBV2 with TRBJ1-5; the match to TRBD1 covers 7 bases. The CDR3 consists of 14 residues. Germline V gives CDR1 SNHLY, CDR2 FYNNEI. J was trimmed by 3 bases and V by 4 bases; bases with no gene match: 3. The CDR3 here is CASSGDRVNQPQHF. In nucleotides, the CDR3 is TGTGCCAGCAGTGGAGACAGGGTCAATCAGCCCCAGCATTTT.

This chain connects TRBV27 to TRBJ2-2, with TRBD2 as a possible D gene (6 bases). This CDR3 has 20 amino acids. Germline CDR1 and CDR2: MNHEY and SMNVEV (reference sequence). Trimming left V 1 base short and J 0 bases short, with 21 bases between. The CDR3 is CASSLFWASGTSSNTGELFF. CDR3 DNA: TGTGCCAGCAGTTTATTCTGGGCCTCCGGGACTTCCTCGAACACCGGGGAGCTGTTTTTT.

The chain employs TRBV27 and TRBJ2-5; 8 bases match TRBD2. Looked up from germline, CDR1 is MNHEY and CDR2 is SMNVEV (reference sequence). CDR3 size: 15 residues. V shed 5 bases, J shed 4 bases, and the junction held 9 bases outside the gene matches. Here the CDR3 DNA reads TGTGCCAGCAGTCCCACCCGGACTAGCCCAGAGACCCAGTACTTC. Its protein product is CASSPTRTSPETQYF.

The V call is TRBV5-5, the J call TRBJ1-3; D gene uncertain. From germline, CDR1 is SGHKS and CDR2 YYEKEE (reference sequence). This CDR3 region has 15 residues. The V end was cut by 4 bases, the J end by 0 bases, with 11 bases between. The CDR3 bases are TGTGCCAGCAGCCGTCGGTCGCTCTCTGGAAACACCATATATTTT. Translated, it gives CASSRRSLSGNTIYF.

This clone was seen once. The chain combines TRBV10-2 with TRBJ1-2; 10 nucleotides agree with TRBD1. V gave up 6 bases and J gave up 10 bases; unmatched junction bases: 8. This CDR3 is built from 13 residues. Germline-derived CDR1 and CDR2 are WSHSY and SAAADI. CDR3 amino acids: CASSDLTGGDYTF. The CDR3 DNA reads as TGCGCCAGCAGCGACCTGACAGGGGGCGACTACACCTTC.

The rearrangement uses TRBV4-3 and TRBJ1-4, with TRBD1 matching over 11 bases. CDR3 length: 16 residues. Germline V gene sequence: CDR1 LGHNA, CDR2 YSLEER. V lost 1 base, J lost 8 bases, and 6 bases stayed unmatched. This CDR3 is CASSQGEGQGDEKLFF. In nucleotides, the CDR3 is TGCGCCAGCAGCCAAGGGGAGGGACAGGGGGACGAAAAACTGTTTTTT.

The chain is built from TRBV12-5 and TRBJ1-1; weak D call: TRBD1 (5 bases). The V and J ends lost 5 bases and 5 bases respectively, with 9 bases between them. CDR1 LGHNT and CDR2 FRNRAP come from the germline V gene. The CDR3 runs to 12 residues. In DNA, the CDR3 is TGTGCTAGTGGTCCAGGGAGGACTGAAGCTTTCTTT. Protein product: CASGPGRTEAFF.

The chain uses TRBV6-5 and TRBJ1-2, with TRBD1 matching 11 bases. The CDR3 runs to 14 residues. The trim removed 7 bases at V and 7 bases at J, leaving 8 bases unmatched. Looked up from germline, CDR1 is MNHEY and CDR2 is SVGAGI. The CDR3 bases are TGTGCCAGCAAAACTGGACAGGGGGCGCGTGGCTACACCTTC. This gives the protein CASKTGQGARGYTF.

V and J are TRBV20-1 and TRBJ1-5; D may be TRBD1 (6 bases). CDR1 is DFQATT and CDR2 is SNEGSKA in the germline V gene (reference sequence). The CDR3 consists of 13 residues. Trimming took 3 bases from V and 7 from J, leaving 13 bases between them. The CDR3 nucleotides read TGCAGTGCTAGTAGGGGGGGCAGACAGCCCCAGCATTTT. Translated: CSASRGGRQPQHF.

The J gene is TRBJ2-1, the V gene TRBV30; 7 nucleotides match TRBD1. With 2 bases clipped from V and 12 bases from J, the junction kept 7 bases outside the gene matches. There are 12 residues in the CDR3. From germline, CDR1 is GTSNPN and CDR2 SVGIG (reference sequence). CDR3 nucleotide sequence: TGTGCCTGGAGTCCGGGGCCAGGGGGGCAGTTCTTC. Translation gives CAWSPGPGGQFF.

The rearrangement uses TRBV14 and TRBJ1-1; 7 nucleotides agree with TRBD1. The CDR3 consists of 14 residues. Germline CDR1 is SGHDN and CDR2 is FVKESK. Unmatched junction bases numbered 14, after V lost 3 bases and J lost 13 bases. This CDR3 reads CASSQGQRSSRCFF. DNA for the CDR3: TGTGCCAGCAGCCAGGGACAGCGCTCGTCGAGATGTTTCTTT.

This chain links TRBV29-1 with TRBJ2-1; 8 nucleotides agree with TRBD2. Germline V gene sequence: CDR1 SQVTM, CDR2 ANQGSEA. With V trimmed by 4 bases and J by 7 bases, 6 bases remained unmatched. The CDR3 length is 13 residues. The CDR3 nucleotides are TGCAGCGTTGGGTTGACTAGCGAGAATGAGCAGTTCTTC. Its translation is CSVGLTSENEQFF.

In the case of this clone: Other DNA sequences in this sample translate to the same CDR3. V gene TRBV6-1 combines with J gene TRBJ2-3; 10 positions agree with TRBD2. V shed 3 bases and J 3 bases; nucleotides not matched to a gene: 6. From germline, CDR1 is MNHNS and CDR2 SASEGT. This CDR3 spans 16 amino acids. This CDR3 reads CASSEVLAGATDTQYF. The CDR3 coding sequence is TGTGCCAGCAGTGAGGTCCTAGCGGGGGCGACAGATACGCAGTATTTT.

The chain joins TRBV7-9 to TRBJ1-4; the match to TRBD1 covers 8 bases. Germline CDR1 and CDR2: SEHNR and FQNEAQ (reference sequence). The ends lost 4 bases at V and 10 bases at J; junction bases unmatched: 11. This CDR3 region has 15 residues. As DNA, the CDR3 is TGTGCCAGCAGCTACGGCCGGGACAGGCCAGGAAAACTGTTTTTT. Translating gives CASSYGRDRPGKLFF.

The chain recombines TRBV10-3 with TRBJ1-2; D not certain. CDR3 length: 13 residues. V was cut by 4 bases and J by 4 bases, with 10 bases left in between. Germline V gives CDR1 ENHRY, CDR2 SYGVKD. The CDR3 region is CAISGEQVYGYTF. The CDR3, as DNA: TGTGCCATCAGTGGTGAACAAGTCTATGGCTACACCTTC.